Presented here are 17 T cell receptor beta chains from one specimen sequenced in a study of early T cells in non-severe SARS-CoV-2 infection. TCRdb reprocessed the 5' RACE reads via MiXCR and lists one record per CDR3 protein. The table has about 40,000 distinct CDR3 sequences, approximately 22% seen once. Sequences were derived from whole blood, sampled at baseline. The origin of the receptors is an adult who was a healthcare worker with PCR-confirmed SARS-CoV-2 infection or an uninfected control (not recorded which).

This clonotype appeared many times. The chain employs TRBV12-3 or TRBV12-4 and TRBJ1-1; D gene unclear. This CDR3 has 12 residues. V lost 3 bases and J 6 bases, leaving 8 bases between the germline ends. The CDR3 is CASSFSGAEAFF. The DNA for the CDR3 is TGTGCCAGCAGTTTCTCCGGGGCTGAAGCTTTCTTT.

The chain carries TRBV29-1 and TRBJ2-7; no clear D gene. The V gene's germline CDR1 is SQVTM and CDR2 ANQGSEA. There are 13 residues in the CDR3. The V end lost 3 bases, the J end lost 3 bases, and 12 bases lay between the germline ends. CDR3 sequence (DNA): TGCAGCGTTGAGGGAAAACCGAACTACGAGCAGTACTTC. It encodes CSVEGKPNYEQYF.

This clonotype was observed a handful of times. The genes are TRBV20-1 and TRBJ2-1, with D maybe TRBD2 (6 bases). The CDR3 is 16 residues long. Between the trimmed V and J ends, which lost 5 bases and 0 bases, there was a span of 17 bases. Germline V CDR1 and CDR2: DFQATT, SNEGSKA (reference sequence). Here the CDR3 DNA reads TGCAGTGCTGGGCCCCGGGGGACGAGCTCCTACAATGAGCAGTTCTTC. It translates to CSAGPRGTSSYNEQFF.

This clonotype appeared a few times. The CDR3 DNA is TGTGCCAGCAGCTCCGACCGACAATCACCCCTCCACTTT. This codes for CASSSDRQSPLHF. The chain couples TRBV7-2 to TRBJ1-6; no reliable D call. The V end lost 4 bases, the J end lost 10 bases, and 11 bases lay between the germline ends. The CDR3 runs 13 residues. Germline V gene sequence: CDR1 SGHTA, CDR2 FQGNSA.

This chain links TRBV6-5 with TRBJ1-4; possibly TRBD1 for D (5 bases). CDR1 MNHEY and CDR2 SVGAGI come from the germline V gene. This CDR3 contains 14 residues. Deletions cut 6 bases from V and 8 bases from J, with 16 bases between. As DNA, the CDR3 is TGTGCCAGCAGAAGGACGGGGGTAGTAGAAAAACTGTTTTTT. Protein: CASRRTGVVEKLFF.

The gene calls are TRBV5-1 and TRBJ2-7, with 12 bases aligning to TRBD1. The CDR3 is 15 amino acids. The ends lost 1 base at V and 9 bases at J; junction bases unmatched: 8. Germline CDR1 SGHRS, CDR2 YFSETQ. This CDR3 reads CASSLRTGQGAWQYF. CDR3 coding DNA: TGCGCCAGCAGCTTGAGAACGGGACAGGGGGCCTGGCAGTACTTC.

The chain has TRBV5-4 and TRBJ2-1, with D perhaps matching TRBD1 (5 bases). Trimming cost V 0 bases and J 8 bases, with 9 bases left between them. This CDR3 region has 13 residues. CDR1 and CDR2 from the germline V gene are SGHNT and YYREEE (reference sequence). As DNA, the CDR3 is TGTGCCAGCAGCTTGGGTCAAGGGGATGAGCAGTTCTTC. It codes for CASSLGQGDEQFF.

The genes are TRBV11-1 and TRBJ1-6; 9 bases match TRBD1. CDR1 is SGHAT and CDR2 is FQDESV in the germline V gene (reference sequence). The CDR3 totals 15 residues. V lost 5 bases to trimming and J lost 7 bases; unmatched junction nucleotides: 6. The CDR3 region is CASSLRDRANSPLHF. As DNA, the CDR3 is TGTGCCAGCAGCCTTCGGGACAGGGCAAATTCACCCCTCCACTTT.

This clonotype turned up a few times. The CDR3 spells CSARQRGRTYEQYF. CDR3 nucleotides: TGCAGTGCTAGACAACGGGGAAGGACCTACGAGCAGTACTTC. The V call is TRBV20-1, the J call TRBJ2-7; the D gene is possibly TRBD2 (5 bases). Trimming stripped 2 bases from V and 2 bases from J, with 13 bases between. The CDR3 is 14 residues long. Germline CDR1 and CDR2: DFQATT and SNEGSKA (reference sequence).

The chain couples TRBV12-3 or TRBV12-4 to TRBJ1-3; TRBD1 matches 9 bases. The CDR3 length is 15 residues. J gave up 4 bases and V 4 bases, and 5 bases lay outside the gene matches. DNA of the CDR3: TGTGCCAGCAGTTACGGGACAGGGTACGGAAACACCATATATTTT. Protein: CASSYGTGYGNTIYF.

This clonotype turned up a few times. This sequence joins TRBV12-3 or TRBV12-4 and TRBJ1-2, with TRBD1 as a possible D gene (5 bases). CDR3 length: 14 residues. Trimming cost V 2 bases and J 4 bases, with 11 bases left between them. The CDR3 DNA reads TGTGCCAGCAGTTTAACCAGGGCTACCTATGGCTACACCTTC. Amino acids: CASSLTRATYGYTF.

This clonotype has at least ten counts. The V and J genes are TRBV7-9 and TRBJ2-4; possible D gene TRBD1, 5 bases. The CDR3 covers 15 residues. CDR1 and CDR2 from the germline V gene are SEHNR and FQNEAQ (reference sequence). V was clipped by 1 base and J by 0 bases, with 7 bases between them. This CDR3 is CASSLVGAAKNIQYF. The CDR3 coding sequence is TGTGCCAGCAGCTTAGTTGGGGCAGCCAAAAACATTCAGTACTTC.

This clonotype occurred a few times. V and J are TRBV7-9 and TRBJ1-2, with a possible D match to TRBD1 (6 bases). Trimming stripped 4 bases from V and 7 bases from J, with 10 bases between. This CDR3 has 12 amino acids. Germline assignment: CDR1 SEHNR and CDR2 FQNEAQ (reference sequence). Here the CDR3 DNA reads TGTGCCAGCAGCTCCGGCAGGGGTGGCTACACCTTC. Translating it yields CASSSGRGGYTF. The full variable domain, its missing parts supplied by reference TRBV7-9 and TRBJ1-2, is DTGVSQNPRHKITKRGQNVTFRCDPISEHNRLYWYRQTLGQGPEFLTYFQNEAQLEKSRLLSDRFSAERPKGSFSTLEIQRTEQGDSAMYLCASSSGRGGYTFGSGTRLTVV.

The chain employs TRBV2 and TRBJ2-3; perhaps TRBD2 as D (5 bases). The CDR3 consists of 16 residues. Per the germline V gene, CDR1 is SNHLY and CDR2 is FYNNEI. V was shortened by 7 bases and J by 4 bases, with 21 bases between the two germline ends. The CDR3 bases are TGTGCCAGCACCACGACTGGGAGTACGTGGGCAGATACGCAGTATTTT. The encoded protein is CASTTTGSTWADTQYF.

V and J are TRBV2 and TRBJ2-3; 9 nucleotides line up with TRBD2. The V and J ends lost 7 bases and 4 bases, in that order; junction bases with no gene match: 6. This CDR3 comprises 14 residues. Germline lookup yields CDR1 SNHLY and CDR2 FYNNEI. This CDR3 reads CASNPGLASDTQYF. In nucleotides, the CDR3 is TGTGCCAGCAACCCGGGACTAGCATCAGATACGCAGTATTTT.

The chain uses TRBV20-1 and TRBJ2-7, with 13 positions matching TRBD2. CDR3 length: 15 residues. Trimming took 6 bases from V and 5 from J; bases not matched to a gene: 10. CDR1 DFQATT and CDR2 SNEGSKA come from the germline V gene (reference sequence). The CDR3 nucleotides read TGCAGTGCGAAGGACACTAGCGGGGGGGCCGACGAGCAGTACTTC. This codes for CSAKDTSGGADEQYF.

The chain is built from TRBV7-2 and TRBJ1-5; D gene uncertain. This CDR3 region has 16 residues. Germline V gene lookup returns CDR1 SGHTA and CDR2 FQGNSA. V lost 7 bases and J lost 2, with 18 bases in between. The CDR3 region has the DNA TGTGCCAGCACCCCCTCATCGGGGAGTGGCAATCAGCCCCAGCATTTT. Translation: CASTPSSGSGNQPQHF. Complete variable domain (other parts from reference TRBV7-2 and TRBJ1-5): GAGVSQSPSNKVTEKGKDVELRCDPISGHTALYWYRQSLGQGLEFLIYFQGNSAPDKSGLPSDRFSAERTGGSVSTLTIQRTQQEDSAVYLCASTPSSGSGNQPQHFGDGTRLSIL.